Listed below are T cell receptor beta chains from one sample, sequenced in a study of T cell responses to AZD1222 COVID-19 vaccine. Generated by immunoSEQ multiplex PCR, the TCRdb table keeps only in-frame clones and is missing some. The sample includes more than 95,000 clones, 88% of them seen just once. The sample consisted of peripheral blood, taken on day 0 of AZD1222 vaccination. Receptors originate from an adult in good health. The CDR3 runs from the conserved cysteine through the conserved F or W. Each record gives: CDR3 DNA, CDR3 protein, V gene, J gene, D gene, clone size. D genes are given only for firm matches. Clone size is not always given. Where it is, it says once, few, many or a class for expanded clones.

DNA: TGTGCCAGCAGTCCCGGACTATCCATATCCTACGAGCAGTACTTC
CDR3: CASSPGLSISYEQYF
V: TRBV6-2/TRBV6-3
J: TRBJ2-7
D: -
size: -

DNA: TGTGCCAGCAGTCGTAGTGGGGTTGTCGAGCAGTACTTC
CDR3: CASSRSGVVEQYF
V: TRBV9
J: TRBJ2-7
D: -
size: -

DNA: TGTGCCAGCACCCCCCATGAAGAGTTTGGAGAAAAACTGTTTTTT
CDR3: CASTPHEEFGEKLFF
V: TRBV6-5
J: TRBJ1-4
D: -
size: -

DNA: TGTGCCAGTAGTATACCGCGCCGGGGCTATGAGCAGTTCTTC
CDR3: CASSIPRRGYEQFF
V: TRBV19
J: TRBJ2-1
D: -
size: few

DNA: TGTGCCAGCAGCCCGTACAGGGCTGAAGCTTTCTTT
CDR3: CASSPYRAEAFF
V: TRBV5-5
J: TRBJ1-1
D: -
size: -

DNA: TGCGCCAGCCGGGTTATCCGCGGGGGCACAGATACGCAGTATTTT
CDR3: CASRVIRGGTDTQYF
V: TRBV5-1
J: TRBJ2-3
D: -
size: -

DNA: TGTGCCAGGAGCCGGATCGATAACACTGAAGCTTTCTTT
CDR3: CARSRIDNTEAFF
V: TRBV19
J: TRBJ1-1
D: -
size: -

DNA: TGTGCCAGCAGCCAGGCAATGGGGGGTGGTCCCGGGGAGCTGTTTTTT
CDR3: CASSQAMGGGPGELFF
V: TRBV4-2
J: TRBJ2-2
D: -
size: -

DNA: TGTGCCAGCAGGGGCAGCCTCCAAACTTTCTTT
CDR3: CASRGSLQTFF
V: TRBV28
J: TRBJ1-1
D: -
size: -

DNA: TGTGCCAGTAGTATGGGAAGGAACACCGGGGAGCTGTTTTTT
CDR3: CASSMGRNTGELFF
V: TRBV19
J: TRBJ2-2
D: -
size: -

DNA: TGTGCCAGCAGTTCTGCAGTGACAACTAATGAAAAACTGTTTTTT
CDR3: CASSSAVTTNEKLFF
V: TRBV7-2
J: TRBJ1-4
D: -
size: -

DNA: TGTGCCAGTAGTATTAGGCTCGATCAGCCCCAGCATTTT
CDR3: CASSIRLDQPQHF
V: TRBV19
J: TRBJ1-5
D: -
size: once

DNA: TGCGCCAGCAGCCAAGATCACGGGTTGTCCTACGAGCAGTACTTC
CDR3: CASSQDHGLSYEQYF
V: TRBV4-3
J: TRBJ2-7
D: -
size: -

DNA: TGTGCCTGGACCCCTCTGATTCGCCATGACAACACTGAAGCTTTCTTT
CDR3: CAWTPLIRHDNTEAFF
V: TRBV30
J: TRBJ1-1
D: -
size: -

DNA: TGTGCCAGCAGTGAAGCGGGAGGGGATCAGCCCCAGCATTTT
CDR3: CASSEAGGDQPQHF
V: TRBV6-1
J: TRBJ1-5
D: -
size: -

DNA: TGTGCCATCAGTGAGGCAGGGGGCCATTCACCCCTCCACTTT
CDR3: CAISEAGGHSPLHF
V: TRBV10-3
J: TRBJ1-6
D: TRBD1
size: -

DNA: TGTGCCAGCAGCCCCGGGCTAGCGGGGGCCATAGGGGAGACCCAGTACTTC
CDR3: CASSPGLAGAIGETQYF
V: TRBV9
J: TRBJ2-5
D: TRBD2
size: -

DNA: TGCAGCGTTGCTCCCTCGTCAACTAATGAAAAACTGTTTTTT
CDR3: CSVAPSSTNEKLFF
V: TRBV29-1
J: TRBJ1-4
D: -
size: -

DNA: TGTGCCAGTAGTATAACCGGGGGGGCCCCAGAGACCCAGTACTTC
CDR3: CASSITGGAPETQYF
V: TRBV19
J: TRBJ2-5
D: TRBD2
size: -

DNA: TGTGCCAGCAGTCCCCTCCGCGTCCAACGGCATGGGGGCTACACCTTC
CDR3: CASSPLRVQRHGGYTF
V: TRBV28
J: TRBJ1-2
D: -
size: few

DNA: TGTGCCAGCTCACTTACAGGGGATGGCTACACCTTC
CDR3: CASSLTGDGYTF
V: TRBV18
J: TRBJ1-2
D: TRBD1
size: -

DNA: TGTGCCAGCAGCTTAGTCCGGGCGGGGGTCGAGCAGTACTTC
CDR3: CASSLVRAGVEQYF
V: TRBV7-9
J: TRBJ2-7
D: TRBD2
size: -

DNA: TGCGCCAGCAGCCGAGGCGAGTTACTGAACACTGAAGCTTTCTTT
CDR3: CASSRGELLNTEAFF
V: TRBV4-3
J: TRBJ1-1
D: -
size: -

DNA: TGTGCCAGCAGCTTGGGGGAGTGGTACGCCAAAAACATTCAGTACTTC
CDR3: CASSLGEWYAKNIQYF
V: TRBV5-8
J: TRBJ2-4
D: -
size: -

DNA: TGTGCCAGCAGCGTCATAGGACAGGGGTACCACGAGCAGTACTTC
CDR3: CASSVIGQGYHEQYF
V: TRBV7-6
J: TRBJ2-7
D: TRBD1
size: once

DNA: TGTGCCAGCAGACCTGGGACCTATTATAGCAATCAGCCCCAGCATTTT
CDR3: CASRPGTYYSNQPQHF
V: TRBV2
J: TRBJ1-5
D: -
size: -

DNA: TGCAGTGCTAGTAGCCAGGGGTTCTCTGGAAACACCATATATTTT
CDR3: CSASSQGFSGNTIYF
V: TRBV20-1
J: TRBJ1-3
D: -
size: once

DNA: TGTGCCAGCAGTGATCTAGCGGGAGCTCGGGAGCAGTACTTC
CDR3: CASSDLAGAREQYF
V: TRBV27
J: TRBJ2-7
D: TRBD2
size: -

DNA: TGTGCCAGCAGTTGGGGACAGTTGAACACTGAAGCTTTCTTT
CDR3: CASSWGQLNTEAFF
V: TRBV6-5
J: TRBJ1-1
D: TRBD1
size: -

DNA: TGCAGTGCTAGTCTCTTACCGGAGAACTATGGCTACACCTTC
CDR3: CSASLLPENYGYTF
V: TRBV20-1
J: TRBJ1-2
D: -
size: -

DNA: TGTGCCAGCAGCGTAAAGGGGAACACTGAAGCTTTCTTT
CDR3: CASSVKGNTEAFF
V: TRBV9
J: TRBJ1-1
D: -
size: -

DNA: TGTGCCAGCAGCGTCCAGGGAGGGCAGTTCTTC
CDR3: CASSVQGGQFF
V: TRBV7-9
J: TRBJ2-1
D: -
size: few

DNA: TGTGCCAGCAGTTGGAACGGGGCGGCCGGCTACACCTTC
CDR3: CASSWNGAAGYTF
V: TRBV6-5
J: TRBJ1-2
D: -
size: -

DNA: TGCGCCAGCAGCCAAGATCTAACAGGTTTGGCGGATTATAATTCACCCCTCCACTTT
CDR3: CASSQDLTGLADYNSPLHF
V: TRBV4-1
J: TRBJ1-6
D: -
size: -

DNA: TGTGCCAGCAGCTCGATAGCGGGGGCTGCCTACGAGCAGTACTTC
CDR3: CASSSIAGAAYEQYF
V: TRBV7-2
J: TRBJ2-7
D: TRBD2
size: -

DNA: TGCGCCAGCAGCCAAGTGACGGCCGCAAATTCACCCCTCCACTTT
CDR3: CASSQVTAANSPLHF
V: TRBV4-1
J: TRBJ1-6
D: -
size: -

DNA: TGTGCCAGCAGCTCTCCTGCCAGACCCTCCTCCTACGAGCAGTACTTC
CDR3: CASSSPARPSSYEQYF
V: TRBV28
J: TRBJ2-7
D: -
size: once

DNA: TGTGCCAGCAGCAAAGACTCCGGGGGACAGAACACCGGGGAGCTGTTTTTT
CDR3: CASSKDSGGQNTGELFF
V: TRBV21-1
J: TRBJ2-2
D: -
size: -

DNA: TGTGCCAGTAGTCCAGGGGATAATGAAAAACTGTTTTTT
CDR3: CASSPGDNEKLFF
V: TRBV19
J: TRBJ1-4
D: -
size: -

DNA: TGTGCCAGCAGTTCCCGGGGTGCGGACACTGAAGCTTTCTTT
CDR3: CASSSRGADTEAFF
V: TRBV27
J: TRBJ1-1
D: -
size: few

DNA: TGTGCCAGTAGTATAAGATACGGGCTACATCGCAACGAGCAGTACTTC
CDR3: CASSIRYGLHRNEQYF
V: TRBV19
J: TRBJ2-7
D: -
size: -

DNA: TGCAGTGCGGAATTCAACGAGCAGTACTTC
CDR3: CSAEFNEQYF
V: TRBV20-1
J: TRBJ2-7
D: -
size: -

DNA: TGTGCCAGCAGATTGGATTTAGAGACCCAGTACTTC
CDR3: CASRLDLETQYF
V: TRBV6-5
J: TRBJ2-5
D: -
size: -